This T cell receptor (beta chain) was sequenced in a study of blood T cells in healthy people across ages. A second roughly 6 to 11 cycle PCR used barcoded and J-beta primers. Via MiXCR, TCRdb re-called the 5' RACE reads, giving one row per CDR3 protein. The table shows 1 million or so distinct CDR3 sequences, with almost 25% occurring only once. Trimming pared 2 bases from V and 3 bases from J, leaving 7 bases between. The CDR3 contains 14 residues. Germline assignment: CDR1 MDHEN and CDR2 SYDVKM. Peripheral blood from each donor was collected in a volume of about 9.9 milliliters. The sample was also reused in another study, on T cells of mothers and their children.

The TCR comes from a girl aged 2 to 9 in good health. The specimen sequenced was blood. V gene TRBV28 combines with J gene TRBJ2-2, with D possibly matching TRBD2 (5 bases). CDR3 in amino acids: CASSLAGYTGELFF. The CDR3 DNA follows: TGTGCCAGCAGTTTAGCGGGTTACACCGGGGAGCTGTTTTTT.